This entry lists 30 T cell receptor beta chains sequenced from one sample in a study of blood T cell repertoires in COVID-19. Assay used: immunoSEQ multiplex PCR; TCRdb lists only in-frame clones, some missing. The sample carries 150,000 to 200,000 clones, around four fifths recorded once. The sequenced material came from PBMCs or T cells enriched from blood (not recorded which). These receptors were taken from a man between 65 and 85 years old who had been exposed to COVID-19.

V usage is TRBV2 and J usage is TRBJ1-5, with TRBD1 matching over 8 bases. Germline trimming cut 6 bases from V and 7 bases from J; bases unmatched to any gene: 8. The CDR3 is made up of 14 amino acids. CDR1 and CDR2 from the germline V gene are SNHLY and FYNNEI. CDR3 bases: TGTGCCAGCAGCGACAGGGGAGTTGGACAGCCCCAGCATTTT. This translates into CASSDRGVGQPQHF.

This rearrangement joins TRBV6-5 to TRBJ2-2; D is ambiguous. Germline V lookup: CDR1 MNHEY, CDR2 SVGAGI. V lost 6 bases and J 2 bases, leaving 7 bases between the germline ends. The CDR3 is 13 amino acids. This CDR3 is CASRAVNTGELFF. In DNA form, the CDR3 reads TGTGCCAGCAGGGCTGTAAACACCGGGGAGCTGTTTTTT.

Only one count was recorded for this clone. Compared with germline, one end of the junction differs, possibly owing to a read error. The rearrangement joins TRBV19 to TRBJ2-7; no clear D gene. Germline V gene sequence: CDR1 LNHDA, CDR2 SQIVND (reference sequence). CDR3 length: 13 amino acids. The CDR3 DNA sequence: TGTGCCAGTAGCATAGGTAACAGAAACGAGCAGTACTTC. It specifies CASSIGNRNEQYF.

This clone was seen a few times. This chain connects TRBV10-3 to TRBJ1-5; 9 nucleotides align to TRBD1. The length of the CDR3 is 15 residues. V lost 5 bases and J lost 4; bases outside the gene matches: 6. Germline values: CDR1 ENHRY, CDR2 SYGVKD. The CDR3 DNA reads as TGTGCCATCAGTTCCTCGGGGACAGGGAATCAGCCCCAGCATTTT. It translates to CAISSSGTGNQPQHF.

This chain links TRBV5-1 with TRBJ2-7, with TRBD1 matching 7 bases. Germline V gene sequence: CDR1 SGHRS, CDR2 YFSETQ. The CDR3 loop spans 12 amino acids. The junction had 3 bases not matched to a gene; V was cut back by 4 bases and J by 5 bases. CDR3 sequence: CASSPTGDEQYF. In DNA, the CDR3 is TGCGCCAGCAGCCCCACAGGGGACGAGCAGTACTTC.

The CDR3 loop is CASSMGGVDNYGYTF. CDR3 nucleotides: TGTGCCAGTAGTATGGGAGGTGTCGACAACTATGGCTACACCTTC. The chain recombines TRBV19 with TRBJ1-2, with unresolved D. V was shortened by 3 bases and J by 2 bases, with 13 bases between the two germline ends. Germline-derived CDR1 and CDR2 are LNHDA and SQIVND (reference sequence). The length of the CDR3 is 15 residues.

The chain couples TRBV6-6 to TRBJ2-2; D may be TRBD2 (5 bases). The CDR3 has 13 residues. Germline V gene lookup returns CDR1 MNHNY and CDR2 SVGAGI (reference sequence). Trimming cost V 7 bases and J 3 bases, with 9 bases left between them. The CDR3 nucleotides are TGTGCCAGCACGTTACTAGACACCGGGGAGCTGTTTTTT. Protein product: CASTLLDTGELFF.

The rearrangement links TRBV19 to TRBJ1-2; D gene uncertain. V was trimmed by 2 bases and J by 0 bases, leaving 7 bases between them. Germline assignment: CDR1 LNHDA and CDR2 SQIVND (reference sequence). The CDR3 covers 14 residues. CDR3 region: CASSISGSNYGYTF. For the CDR3, the DNA is TGTGCCAGTAGTATATCAGGATCTAACTATGGCTACACCTTC.

This chain links TRBV6-1 with TRBJ1-3, with D unresolved. V dropped 2 bases and J dropped 0 bases, with 11 bases sitting between them. Per germline, CDR1 MNHNS and CDR2 SASEGT. There are 16 residues in the CDR3. The CDR3 nucleotides read TGTGCCAGCAGTGAAATATTGGCCAACTCTGGAAACACCATATATTTT. Protein sequence: CASSEILANSGNTIYF.

The chain has TRBV28 and TRBJ1-2; D may be TRBD1 (5 bases). Per the germline V gene, CDR1 is MDHEN and CDR2 is SYDVKM. V was cut by 4 bases and J by 0 bases, with 12 bases left in between. This CDR3 has 15 amino acids. The CDR3 nucleotides read TGTGCCAGCAGTTCACCCCAGGGATCTAACTATGGCTACACCTTC. This gives the protein CASSSPQGSNYGYTF.

V gene TRBV7-2 combines with J gene TRBJ1-2; no reliable D call. The V gene's germline CDR1 is SGHTA and CDR2 FQGNSA. V shed 8 bases and J shed 2 bases, with 12 bases lying between them. The CDR3 extends over 13 amino acids. This CDR3 is CASREGSNYGYTF. For the CDR3, the DNA is TGTGCCAGCCGAGAGGGCAGCAACTATGGCTACACCTTC.

The rearrangement uses TRBV29-1 and TRBJ1-4, with TRBD1 matching 7 bases. V gave up 6 bases and J gave up 8 bases; unmatched junction bases: 6. CDR1 and CDR2 (germline): SQVTM, ANQGSEA. The CDR3 has 12 amino acids. The CDR3 nucleotides are TGCAGCGTACAGGGGTTGGAGGAAAAACTGTTTTTT. Translating gives CSVQGLEEKLFF.

DNA of the CDR3: TGTGCCAGCAGTTACGGCTCCGCCTCCCAAGAGACCCAGTACTTC. This translates into CASSYGSASQETQYF. The chain links TRBV6-5 to TRBJ2-5; D is ambiguous. Germline V CDR1 and CDR2: MNHEY, SVGAGI. CDR3 length: 15 residues. The V end lost 2 bases, the J end lost 1 base, and 11 bases lay between the germline ends.

The genes are TRBV5-4 and TRBJ1-1; no definite D call. Germline lookup yields CDR1 SGHNT and CDR2 YYREEE (reference sequence). This CDR3 is built from 14 residues. Deletions cut 1 base from V and 5 bases from J, with 12 bases between. In DNA form, the CDR3 reads TGTGCCAGCAGCTTGCCGGTCGAGGGAACTGAAGCTTTCTTT. It specifies CASSLPVEGTEAFF.

V gene TRBV27 combines with J gene TRBJ1-1; 8 positions match TRBD1. This CDR3 is built from 14 residues. Germline CDR1 MNHEY, CDR2 SMNVEV (reference sequence). The junction had 13 bases not matched to a gene; V was cut back by 5 bases and J by 11 bases. The CDR3 bases are TGTGCCAGCAGTGAGTTAGGACAGGGAGGCGCGGCTTTCTTT. It codes for CASSELGQGGAAFF.

The V call is TRBV19, the J call TRBJ1-1; D gene uncertain. With 9 bases removed from V and 1 base from J, the gap between germline ends came to 18 bases. This CDR3 has 15 amino acids. Germline assignment: CDR1 LNHDA and CDR2 SQIVND (reference sequence). The CDR3 sequence: CASTYLPYTNTEAFF. The DNA for the CDR3 is TGTGCCAGCACCTACCTCCCTTATACGAACACTGAAGCTTTCTTT.

This clone was found once. This chain uses TRBV5-4 with TRBJ2-5, with 8 bases aligning to TRBD1. Germline V lookup: CDR1 SGHNT, CDR2 YYREEE (reference sequence). The CDR3 spans 15 residues. V lost 2 bases, J lost 0 bases, and 3 bases stayed unmatched. CDR3 DNA: TGTGCCAGCAGCTTTACAGGGGGTTACCAAGAGACCCAGTACTTC. Translation gives CASSFTGGYQETQYF.

V and J are TRBV5-1 and TRBJ2-7, with 10 bases fitting TRBD2. The CDR3 extends over 15 amino acids. CDR1 is SGHRS and CDR2 is YFSETQ in the germline V gene. The V and J ends lost 1 base and 6 bases, in that order; junction bases with no gene match: 7. In DNA form, the CDR3 reads TGCGCCAGCAGCTTGATGTCCCTAGCGGGAGCCGAGCAGTACTTC. This sequence encodes CASSLMSLAGAEQYF.

This clone was counted only a few times. This chain connects TRBV7-8 to TRBJ1-1, with a weak D call TRBD1 (6 bases). CDR3 length: 13 residues. Trimming pared 4 bases from V and 8 bases from J, leaving 14 bases between. Germline V lookup: CDR1 SGHVS, CDR2 FQNEAQ. The DNA for the CDR3 is TGTGCCAGCAGCTCCTTGGACAGCCCCGAAGCTTTCTTT. Encoded protein: CASSSLDSPEAFF.

This clone was seen a few times. The chain links TRBV23-1 to TRBJ2-2, with D tentatively TRBD2 (6 bases). TRBV23-1 carries the ORF label, with uncertain function. Trimming stripped 4 bases from V and 9 bases from J, with 12 bases between. The CDR3 covers 13 residues. The CDR3 sequence is CASSLREDRELFF. In DNA, the CDR3 is TGCGCCAGCAGTCTCAGGGAGGATCGGGAGCTGTTTTTT.

J is TRBJ1-3 and V is TRBV7-8; tentatively, D is TRBD1 (6 bases). Looked up from germline, CDR1 is SGHVS and CDR2 is FQNEAQ. CDR3 length: 16 residues. Trimming shortened V by 5 bases and J by 3 bases, and 17 bases separated the two germline ends. CDR3 in amino acids: CASSPSGGGDGNTIYF. As DNA, the CDR3 is TGTGCCAGCAGCCCATCGGGAGGGGGAGATGGAAACACCATATATTTT.

This sequence joins TRBV14 and TRBJ1-3; tentative D call: TRBD1 (5 bases). Germline CDR1 is SGHDN and CDR2 is FVKESK. V was clipped by 2 bases and J by 5 bases, with 10 bases between them. This CDR3 is built from 14 residues. In DNA, the CDR3 is TGTGCCAGCAGCCAAAACGGGGGAAGAAACACCATATATTTT. It yields the protein CASSQNGGRNTIYF.

This sequence joins TRBV21-1 and TRBJ2-1; the table's D call TRBD1 went unverified against the DNA. TRBV21-1 is labeled a pseudogene. This CDR3 is built from 12 residues. CDR3: CAIWTGPYEQFF. CDR3 bases: TGTGCCATATGGACAGGCCCGTACGAGCAGTTCTTC.

The chain employs TRBV4-1 and TRBJ2-3, with 9 bases matching TRBD2. Per germline, CDR1 MGHRA and CDR2 YSYEKL. Trimming removed 1 base from V and 2 bases from J; junction bases left unmatched: 7. The CDR3 sequence is 17 residues long. CDR3 in DNA: TGCGCCAGCAGCCAAGTCTCTAGCGGGGACCTCACAGATACGCAGTATTTT. Protein product: CASSQVSSGDLTDTQYF.

The gene calls are TRBV2 and TRBJ1-4; D may be TRBD1 (6 bases). The CDR3 has 13 amino acids. Per germline, CDR1 SNHLY and CDR2 FYNNEI. V lost 6 bases and J 8 bases, leaving 13 bases between the germline ends. CDR3 residues: CASSTTGPEKLFF. Written as DNA, the CDR3 is TGTGCCAGCAGCACCACAGGGCCCGAAAAACTGTTTTTT.

The J gene is TRBJ1-2, the V gene TRBV7-2; TRBD1 matches at 10 bases. Trimming removed 5 bases from V and 2 bases from J; junction bases left unmatched: 5. The length of the CDR3 is 15 residues. CDR1 and CDR2 (germline): SGHTA, FQGNSA. The CDR3 bases are TGTGCCAGCAGCCCCCAGGGACAGGGGAACTATGGCTACACCTTC. Translation gives CASSPQGQGNYGYTF.

The V gene is TRBV24-1, the J gene TRBJ2-3; 7 positions match TRBD1. Germline V gene data show CDR1 as KGHDR and CDR2 as SFDVKD. CDR3 length: 15 residues. Trimming removed 2 bases from V and 4 bases from J; junction bases left unmatched: 5. In nucleotides, the CDR3 is TGTGCCACCAGTGATTCCGGGACAGTCCCAGATACGCAGTATTTT. Its translation is CATSDSGTVPDTQYF.

A note on this clone: The same CDR3 also results from other DNA sequences found in this sample. This chain joins TRBV15 and TRBJ2-7; TRBD2 might be the D (6 bases). This CDR3 has 12 residues. Trimming cost V 0 bases and J 7 bases, with 7 bases left between them. The germline V gene encodes CDR1 LNHNV and CDR2 YYDKDF (reference sequence). CDR3 in DNA: TGTGCCACCAGCAGAGATAGCGGAGAGCAGTACTTC. Its protein product is CATSRDSGEQYF.

The chain recombines TRBV19 with TRBJ2-3; 9 bases match TRBD2. This CDR3 contains 18 residues. From germline, CDR1 is LNHDA and CDR2 SQIVND (reference sequence). V shed 3 bases, J shed 6 bases, and the junction held 16 bases outside the gene matches. The CDR3 nucleotides read TGTGCCAGTAGTATGTTTCCAGCGGGACTAGCACGGGCCGATACGCAGTATTTT. This codes for CASSMFPAGLARADTQYF.

The rearrangement joins TRBV7-2 to TRBJ2-3; D not resolved. CDR3 length equals 11 residues. From germline, CDR1 is SGHTA and CDR2 FQGNSA. V was trimmed by 5 bases and J by 8 bases, leaving 8 bases between them. CDR3 nucleotides: TGTGCCAGCAGCCCACACCGTACGCAGTATTTT. This codes for CASSPHRTQYF. Drawing the rest from reference TRBV7-2 and TRBJ2-3, the complete variable domain is GAGVSQSPSNKVTEKGKDVELRCDPISGHTALYWYRQSLGQGLEFLIYFQGNSAPDKSGLPSDRFSAERTGGSVSTLTIQRTQQEDSAVYLCASSPHRTQYFGPGTRLTVL.